This TCR beta chain was profiled in a study of T cell repertoires in cytomegalovirus infection. From germline, CDR1 is SGHVS and CDR2 FQNEAQ. The CDR3 sequence is 16 residues long. Trimming pared 4 bases from V and 0 bases from J, leaving 15 bases between. TCRdb called the reads again in MiXCR, with one record for every CDR3 protein. This sample has about 190,000 distinct CDR3 sequences; 28% occur once, and the top ten carry 30% to 35%. Findings of the study overall: CMV-specific HLA-C-restricted TCR beta clonotypes dominated the ex vivo response.

This clonotype was recorded many times. Its specificity is unknown. The clonotype comes from a human donor in good health (CMV status not recorded). Some clones in this sample may be carry-over from other donors' samples. The source material was PBMCs. The chain uses TRBV7-8 and TRBJ1-1, with D tentatively TRBD1 (6 bases). The CDR3 region has the DNA TGTGCCAGCAGCTCCCGGACAGCTATTATGAACACTGAAGCTTTCTTT. It yields the protein CASSSRTAIMNTEAFF.